This record concerns one T cell receptor beta chain sequence. Its antigen is unidentified. This sample stems from a study of T cell repertoires in cytomegalovirus infection. The overall study: Both recently identified HLA-C-restricted and well-studied HLA-B-restricted CMV epitopes were used in the study. A matching HLA type, together with CMV infection, was signaled by public TCR beta signatures.

Study-wide points: In two of eight donors, the top clonotype was HLA-C-restricted CMV-specific. Identification of carriers of CMV plus the relevant HLA was performed using cumulative public TCR beta family frequency.

The V gene's germline CDR1 is SNHLY and CDR2 FYNNEI. There are 15 residues in the CDR3. The V segment lost 5 bases and the J segment 3 bases; nucleotides outside the gene matches: 2. TCRdb re-called the reads with MiXCR, one entry per CDR3 protein. The sample lists 110,000 to 150,000 distinct CDR3 sequences; around 32% were seen once. This sequence was found in a human donor in good health (CMV status not recorded). Some clones in this sample may be carry-over from other donors' samples. The starting material was CD8+ T cells from cultured PBMCs, obtained from culture after CMV antigen stimulation. The V and J genes are TRBV2 and TRBJ2-2; 11 nucleotides match TRBD2. CDR3 in DNA: TGTGCCAGCAGTACGACTAGCGGGGACACCGGGGAGCTGTTTTTT. Residues: CASSTTSGDTGELFF. Full variable domain (rest looked up from reference TRBV2 and TRBJ2-2): EPEVTQTPSHQVTQMGQEVILRCVPISNHLYFYWYRQILGQKVEFLVSFYNNEISEKSEIFDDQFSVERPDGSNFTLKIRSTKLEDSAMYFCASSTTSGDTGELFFGEGSRLTVL.